This section outlines one T cell receptor beta chain sequence together with its context. The antigen remains unidentified. The sample comes from a study of persistence of HIV-infected CD4 T cells. Looking at the study overall: Donors had been on suppressive ART for a median of about 8 years.

The study, taken as a whole, reports: Degenerate expanded CDR3beta sequences were enriched among CMV- and Gag-responding cells.

V was clipped by 4 bases and J by 4 bases, with 19 bases between them. This CDR3 has 16 amino acids. Per germline, CDR1 LGHDT and CDR2 YNNKEL (reference sequence). The immunoSEQ assay was version 4, run in survey mode. Sequenced by immunoSEQ multiplex PCR; TCRdb stores in-frame clones only, minus some. The sample has tens of thousands of clones; about four fifths are singletons. Stimulation used approximately 10 ug/mL lysate from CMV-infected fibroblasts. CD40L/CD69 double-negative CD45RO-high memory CD4+ T cells were collected. The rearrangement joins TRBV3-1 (or the pseudogene TRBV3-2) to TRBJ1-2, with a tentative D call TRBD1 (6 bases). The receptor was derived from an adult woman with HIV who was CMV-seropositive. The sample here was CD4+ T cells sorted from PBMCs after approximately 20-hour stimulation, taken from a patient who received antiretroviral therapy. CDR3 DNA sequence: TGTGCCAGCAGCCCCTCGCGGGCGGGCAGGGGCTATGGCTACACCTTC. It is translated as CASSPSRAGRGYGYTF.